This record concerns one TCR beta chain sequence. Its target is not known. V shed 1 base, J shed 2 bases, and the junction held 2 bases outside the gene matches. Germline lookup yields CDR1 LGHNA and CDR2 YSLEER. This CDR3 contains 16 residues. This sample was included in a study of glioma-infiltrating T cells after dendritic cell vaccination. The wider study: Patients received autologous tumor lysate-pulsed dendritic cell vaccination between 2003 and 2012.

Study outcomes and limitations: TCR clonality showed no direct relationship with survival.

Only in-frame clones appear in the TCRdb table, and some are missing; sequencing was by immunoSEQ multiplex PCR. The sample contains 80,000 to 95,000 clones, about 85% of which appear only once. Stated time point: after dendritic cell vaccination, including at tumor progression/relapse. Specimen: blood, collected after dendritic cell vaccination. J is TRBJ2-3 and V is TRBV4-3, with 11 bases lining up with TRBD2. This sequence originates from a human donor with glioblastoma. In DNA, the CDR3 is TGCGCCAGCAGCCAAGTACTAGCGGGGGACACAGATACGCAGTATTTT. Translated: CASSQVLAGDTDTQYF.